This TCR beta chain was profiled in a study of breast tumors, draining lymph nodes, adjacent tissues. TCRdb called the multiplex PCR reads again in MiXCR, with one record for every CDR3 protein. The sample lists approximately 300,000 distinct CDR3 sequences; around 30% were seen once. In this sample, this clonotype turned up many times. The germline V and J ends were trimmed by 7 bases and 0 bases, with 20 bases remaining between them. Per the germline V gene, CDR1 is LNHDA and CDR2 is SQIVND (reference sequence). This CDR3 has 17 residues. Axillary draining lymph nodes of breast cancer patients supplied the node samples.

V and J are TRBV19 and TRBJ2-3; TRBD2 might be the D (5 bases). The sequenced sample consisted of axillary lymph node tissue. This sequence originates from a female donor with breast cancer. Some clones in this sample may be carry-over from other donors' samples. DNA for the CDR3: TGTGCCAGTACCCCTCTCCCGGGGTTTCGTAGCACAGATACGCAGTATTTT. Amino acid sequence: CASTPLPGFRSTDTQYF.